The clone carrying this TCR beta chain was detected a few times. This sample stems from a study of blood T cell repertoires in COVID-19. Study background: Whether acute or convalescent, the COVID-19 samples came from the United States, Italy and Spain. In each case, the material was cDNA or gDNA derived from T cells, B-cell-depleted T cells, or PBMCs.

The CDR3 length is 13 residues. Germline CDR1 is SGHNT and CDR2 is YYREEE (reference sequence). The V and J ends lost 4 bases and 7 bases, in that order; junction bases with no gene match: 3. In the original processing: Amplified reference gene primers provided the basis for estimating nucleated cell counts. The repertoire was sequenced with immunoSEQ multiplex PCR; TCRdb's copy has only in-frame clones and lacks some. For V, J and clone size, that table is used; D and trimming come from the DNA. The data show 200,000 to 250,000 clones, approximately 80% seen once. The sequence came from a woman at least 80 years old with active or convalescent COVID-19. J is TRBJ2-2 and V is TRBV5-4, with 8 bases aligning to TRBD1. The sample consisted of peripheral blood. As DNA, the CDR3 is TGTGCCAGCAGCGACAGGGGTTTCGGGGAGCTGTTTTTT. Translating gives CASSDRGFGELFF.